A single sample gave rise to the 21 T cell receptor beta chains below, sequenced in a study of blood T cell repertoires in COVID-19. Profiled with immunoSEQ multiplex PCR; TCRdb holds only in-frame clones, not every one. The table includes 140,000 or so clones, approximately 82% detected once. The sequencing sample was made of peripheral blood. The origin of the receptors is a man aged 55-75 years with active or convalescent COVID-19.

The rearrangement uses TRBV6-5 and TRBJ2-5, with 13 bases fitting TRBD2. This CDR3 is built from 15 residues. The V and J ends lost 6 bases and 2 bases, in that order; junction bases with no gene match: 3. CDR1 and CDR2 (germline): MNHEY, SVGAGI. The CDR3 loop is CASRLAGGGQETQYF. In nucleotides, the CDR3 is TGTGCCAGCAGACTAGCGGGAGGGGGTCAAGAGACCCAGTACTTC.

This clone was seen just once. The chain couples TRBV27 to TRBJ2-7; tentative D call: TRBD1 (5 bases). Germline V gene sequence: CDR1 MNHEY, CDR2 SMNVEV (reference sequence). The CDR3 totals 14 residues. Trimming took off 4 bases at V and 1 base at J, with 11 bases between the two ends. DNA for the CDR3: TGTGCCAGCAGTTACCGACAGACATCCTACGAGCAGTACGTC. This encodes CASSYRQTSYEQYV.

This chain connects TRBV7-2 to TRBJ1-5; D is possibly TRBD1 (5 bases). The CDR3 has 13 residues. Trimming pared 5 bases from V and 6 bases from J, leaving 11 bases between. From germline, CDR1 is SGHTA and CDR2 FQGNSA. The CDR3 DNA reads as TGTGCCAGCAGCCTACAGGTATCTCAGCCCCAGCATTTT. Protein product: CASSLQVSQPQHF.

CDR3 nucleotide sequence: TGTGCCAGCGACGGGGGTAATGAGCAGTTCTTC. Translating gives CASDGGNEQFF. The rearrangement uses TRBV7-9 and TRBJ2-1; tentatively, D is TRBD2 (6 bases). The CDR3 runs 11 residues. Germline CDR1 reads SEHNR; CDR2 reads FQNEAQ (reference sequence). Trimming left V 8 bases short and J 7 bases short, with 9 bases between.

The chain uses TRBV7-2 and TRBJ1-3; a weak D match, TRBD1 (5 bases). CDR1 and CDR2 (germline): SGHTA, FQGNSA. Trimming stripped 2 bases from V and 4 bases from J, with 21 bases between. This CDR3 comprises 18 residues. The CDR3 region is CASSLWGLRAGRGNTIYF. In nucleotides, the CDR3 is TGTGCCAGCAGCTTATGGGGTTTGAGGGCGGGACGGGGAAACACCATATATTTT.

The J gene is TRBJ1-5, the V gene TRBV28; 7 bases map to TRBD1. Trimming removed 7 bases from V and 0 bases from J; junction bases left unmatched: 9. Per the germline V gene, CDR1 is MDHEN and CDR2 is SYDVKM. CDR3 size: 16 residues. Here the CDR3 DNA reads TGTGCCAGCAAATCGGGACAGAGATATAGCAATCAGCCCCAGCATTTT. Translation: CASKSGQRYSNQPQHF. The whole variable domain, filled in from reference TRBV28 and TRBJ1-5, reads DVKVTQSSRYLVKRTGEKVFLECVQDMDHENMFWYRQDPGLGLRLIYFSYDVKMKEKGDIPEGYSVSREKKERFSLILESASTNQTSMYLCASKSGQRYSNQPQHFGDGTRLSIL.

J is TRBJ1-5 and V is TRBV3-1 (or the pseudogene TRBV3-2); maybe TRBD1 (6 bases). The CDR3 consists of 16 residues. V gave up 1 base and J gave up 2 bases, with 12 bases separating them. Germline lookup yields CDR1 LGHDT and CDR2 YNNKEL (reference sequence). CDR3 region: CASSQATGLGNQPQHF. CDR3 bases: TGTGCCAGCAGCCAAGCCACAGGGTTGGGCAATCAGCCCCAGCATTTT.

The rearrangement uses TRBV4-3 and TRBJ2-1; TRBD2 agrees at 7 bases. Losses at the gene ends were 1 base for V and 0 bases for J; bases not matched to a gene: 6. The V gene's germline CDR1 is LGHNA and CDR2 YSLEER. This CDR3 comprises 17 residues. The DNA of the CDR3 is TGCGCCAGCAGCCAAGTACTAGCGAGGAGCTCCTACAATGAGCAGTTCTTC. This translates into CASSQVLARSSYNEQFF.

The chain is built from TRBV9 and TRBJ2-3; TRBD1 matches 7 bases. CDR1 SGDLS and CDR2 YYNGEE come from the germline V gene. The V gene end was trimmed by 0 bases and the J gene end by 2 bases; junction bases not matched to a gene: 9. The CDR3 loop spans 17 amino acids. The DNA of the CDR3 is TGTGCCAGCAGCGTAGCTACGGGGACAGATTACACAGATACGCAGTATTTT. It encodes CASSVATGTDYTDTQYF.

The chain employs TRBV9 and TRBJ1-2; D is unresolved. The CDR3 length is 15 residues. Germline CDR1 SGDLS, CDR2 YYNGEE. Trimming took off 0 bases at V and 0 bases at J, with 9 bases between the two ends. CDR3 sequence: CASSVGSDSNYGYTF. CDR3 DNA: TGTGCCAGCAGCGTAGGTTCAGATTCTAACTATGGCTACACCTTC.

The chain uses TRBV11-2 and TRBJ2-5; 9 bases line up with TRBD2. The CDR3 runs to 18 residues. From germline, CDR1 is SGHAT and CDR2 FQNNGV. J lost 1 base, V lost 1 base, and 10 bases had no gene match. In nucleotides, the CDR3 is TGTGCCAGCAGCTTAGGAAACGGACTAGCGAAAACCCAAGAGACCCAGTACTTC. Amino acid sequence: CASSLGNGLAKTQETQYF.

The chain has TRBV7-2 and TRBJ1-1, with D perhaps TRBD1 (6 bases). The V end was cut by 1 base, the J end by 2 bases, with 8 bases between. The CDR3 has 14 amino acids. Germline-derived CDR1 and CDR2 are SGHTA and FQGNSA. Here the CDR3 DNA reads TGTGCCAGCAGCTTAGGCAGGGGTAACACTGAAGCTTTCTTT. Amino acids: CASSLGRGNTEAFF. Variable domain in full (rest from reference TRBV7-2 and TRBJ1-1): GAGVSQSPSNKVTEKGKDVELRCDPISGHTALYWYRQSLGQGLEFLIYFQGNSAPDKSGLPSDRFSAERTGGSVSTLTIQRTQQEDSAVYLCASSLGRGNTEAFFGQGTRLTVV.

This sequence joins TRBV25-1 and TRBJ2-2, with TRBD1 matching over 9 bases. Germline CDR1 and CDR2: MGHDK and SYGVNS. This CDR3 comprises 18 residues. V was pared by 1 base and J by 4 bases, with 10 bases of the junction left unmatched. The CDR3: CASSEFLHRTGATGELFF. The CDR3 bases are TGTGCCAGCAGTGAATTTCTTCATAGGACAGGGGCCACCGGGGAGCTGTTTTTT.

The J gene is TRBJ2-1, the V gene TRBV19; 8 bases match TRBD2. The CDR3 runs to 15 residues. The ends lost 6 bases at V and 0 bases at J; junction bases unmatched: 4. CDR1 is LNHDA and CDR2 is SQIVND in the germline V gene (reference sequence). In nucleotides, the CDR3 is TGTGCCAGTAGAGATAGCGGGAACTCCTACAATGAGCAGTTCTTC. This sequence encodes CASRDSGNSYNEQFF.

This chain joins TRBV5-8 and TRBJ2-5; 13 bases fit TRBD2. V was pared by 3 bases and J by 0 bases, with 5 bases of the junction left unmatched. The CDR3 spans 17 residues. The V gene's germline CDR1 is SGHTS and CDR2 YDEGEE. The CDR3 sequence: CASSSGLAGVYQETQYF. The CDR3 region has the DNA TGTGCCAGCAGCTCTGGACTAGCGGGGGTGTACCAAGAGACCCAGTACTTC.

The V gene is TRBV6-2 or TRBV6-3, the J gene TRBJ1-1; weak D call: TRBD1 (5 bases). This CDR3 region has 16 residues. Germline-derived CDR1 and CDR2 are MNHEY and SVGEGT. V was trimmed by 2 bases and J by 4 bases, leaving 17 bases between them. CDR3 coding DNA: TGTGCCAGCAGTTACGGGGCCAGTCGTGGTCCCACTGAAGCTTTCTTT. It translates to CASSYGASRGPTEAFF.

The chain links TRBV11-3 to TRBJ1-1; 7 bases fit TRBD1. In germline, CDR1 is SGHNT, CDR2 YENEEA. Unmatched junction bases numbered 7, after V lost 0 bases and J lost 6 bases. This CDR3 has 15 residues. The CDR3 is CASSLEGTVGAEAFF. In DNA, the CDR3 is TGTGCCAGCAGCTTAGAGGGGACAGTTGGTGCTGAAGCTTTCTTT.

V is TRBV6-5 and J is TRBJ2-5, with a possible D match to TRBD2 (6 bases). V was pared by 1 base and J by 4 bases, with 16 bases between. CDR1 is MNHEY, CDR2 SVGAGI, per germline. The CDR3 loop spans 16 amino acids. CDR3 in DNA: TGTGCCAGCAGTTACTGGAGGGACTCGAAGGCAGAGACCCAGTACTTC. Translation: CASSYWRDSKAETQYF.

The genes are TRBV11-2 and TRBJ1-2, with 7 bases aligning to TRBD1. The CDR3 is made up of 14 amino acids. CDR1 and CDR2 (germline): SGHAT, FQNNGV. Trimming removed 5 bases from V and 8 bases from J; junction bases left unmatched: 11. DNA of the CDR3: TGTGCCAGCAGCCTCCTTTCGACAGGGAACGGCTACACCTTC. This codes for CASSLLSTGNGYTF.

This clone has only one observation. The rearrangement links TRBV7-2 to TRBJ1-5, with TRBD1 matching over 9 bases. The J segment lost 7 bases and the V segment lost 2 bases, leaving 6 bases of the junction unmatched. The CDR3 is made up of 15 amino acids. CDR1 is SGHTA, CDR2 FQGNSA, per germline. CDR3 protein: CASSLSTGGRQPQHF. CDR3 bases: TGTGCCAGCAGCTTATCGACAGGGGGACGACAGCCCCAGCATTTT.

There are a few counts of this clone. V gene TRBV11-2 combines with J gene TRBJ2-1; 8 nucleotides line up with TRBD2. V lost 5 bases to trimming and J lost 4 bases; unmatched junction nucleotides: 10. Germline CDR1 is SGHAT and CDR2 is FQNNGV. CDR3 size: 16 residues. The CDR3 loop reads CASSPIGTSSYNEQFF. The CDR3 nucleotides read TGTGCCAGCAGCCCTATAGGGACTAGTTCTTACAATGAGCAGTTCTTC. Complete variable domain (other parts from reference TRBV11-2 and TRBJ2-1): EAGVAQSPRYKIIEKRQSVAFWCNPISGHATLYWYQQILGQGPKLLIQFQNNGVVDDSQLPKDRFSAERLKGVDSTLKIQPAKLEDSAVYLCASSPIGTSSYNEQFFGPGTRLTVL.